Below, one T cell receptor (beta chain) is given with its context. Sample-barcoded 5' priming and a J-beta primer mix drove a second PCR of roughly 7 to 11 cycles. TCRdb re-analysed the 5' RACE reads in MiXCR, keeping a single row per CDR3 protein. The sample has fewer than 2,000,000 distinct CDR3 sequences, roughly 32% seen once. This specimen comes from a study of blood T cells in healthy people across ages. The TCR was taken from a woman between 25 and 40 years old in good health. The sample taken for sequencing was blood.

The CDR3 DNA sequence: TGCGCCAGCAGTGGCCGGGGCGGAGCCTACGAGCAGTACTTC. Amino acid sequence: CASSGRGGAYEQYF. The chain recombines TRBV10-2 with TRBJ2-7; D is perhaps TRBD1 or TRBD2 (5 bases each). Trimming took off 4 bases at V and 2 bases at J, with 12 bases between the two ends. CDR1 WSHSY and CDR2 SAAADI come from the germline V gene. The CDR3 runs 14 residues.